The rows below give T cell receptor beta chains drawn from one sample of a study of blood T cell repertoires in COVID-19. Clones were sequenced by immunoSEQ multiplex PCR, and TCRdb holds only the in-frame ones, with some missing. The table has hundreds of thousands of clones, 86% seen once. Input material: peripheral blood. These receptors were taken from a woman aged 25 to 39 with active or convalescent COVID-19. The CDR3 runs from the conserved cysteine through the conserved F or W. Each record gives: V gene, D gene, clone size, J gene, CDR3 protein, CDR3 DNA. The D gene is left open where the match is weak. Not every row has a clone size; where given, it reads once, few, many or a size class.

v_gene: TRBV5-1
d_gene: TRBD2
abundance: NA
j_gene: TRBJ2-4
CDR3aa: CASSSHGLAGATNIQYF
CDR3nt: TGCGCCAGCAGCTCCCATGGACTAGCGGGAGCTACAAACATTCAGTACTTC

v_gene: TRBV6-1
d_gene: NA
abundance: NA
j_gene: TRBJ1-4
CDR3aa: CASSENGVQEKLFF
CDR3nt: TGTGCCAGCAGTGAAAACGGGGTTCAGGAAAAACTGTTTTTT

v_gene: TRBV3-1/TRBV3-2
d_gene: NA
abundance: NA
j_gene: TRBJ1-2
CDR3aa: CATLTGNYGYTF
CDR3nt: TGTGCCACCCTGACTGGGAACTATGGCTACACCTTC

v_gene: TRBV18
d_gene: NA
abundance: NA
j_gene: TRBJ1-4
CDR3aa: CASSPPTVEKLFF
CDR3nt: TGTGCCAGCTCACCCCCGACAGTTGAAAAACTGTTTTTT

v_gene: TRBV4-1
d_gene: NA
abundance: few
j_gene: TRBJ2-2
CDR3aa: CASSSQGNTGELFF
CDR3nt: TGCGCCAGCAGCTCGCAGGGGAACACCGGGGAGCTGTTTTTT

v_gene: TRBV7-9
d_gene: TRBD2
abundance: NA
j_gene: TRBJ2-3
CDR3aa: CASSISGVNTDTQYF
CDR3nt: TGTGCCAGCAGCATTAGCGGGGTAAACACAGATACGCAGTATTTT

v_gene: TRBV6-5
d_gene: NA
abundance: NA
j_gene: TRBJ1-1
CDR3aa: CASSPSQGTNTEAFF
CDR3nt: TGTGCCAGCAGTCCTAGTCAGGGGACGAACACTGAAGCTTTCTTT

v_gene: TRBV14
d_gene: NA
abundance: few
j_gene: TRBJ2-3
CDR3aa: CASSRLGFLTDTQYF
CDR3nt: TGTGCCAGCAGCCGACTGGGTTTTTTGACAGATACGCAGTATTTT

v_gene: TRBV10-3
d_gene: TRBD1
abundance: NA
j_gene: TRBJ2-7
CDR3aa: CAITGTGEASEQYF
CDR3nt: TGTGCCATCACCGGGACAGGGGAGGCTTCCGAGCAGTACTTC

v_gene: TRBV9
d_gene: NA
abundance: NA
j_gene: TRBJ2-7
CDR3aa: CASSVELNYEQYF
CDR3nt: TGTGCCAGCAGCGTAGAGCTGAACTACGAGCAGTACTTC

v_gene: TRBV28
d_gene: NA
abundance: NA
j_gene: TRBJ1-3
CDR3aa: CASSLIQGTGNTIYF
CDR3nt: TGTGCCAGCAGTTTGATACAGGGTACTGGAAACACCATATATTTT

v_gene: TRBV15
d_gene: TRBD2
abundance: NA
j_gene: TRBJ2-5
CDR3aa: CATRPSDGTSGSWTQYF
CDR3nt: TGTGCCACCAGACCTTCGGACGGGACTAGCGGGAGCTGGACCCAGTACTTC

v_gene: TRBV3-1/TRBV3-2
d_gene: TRBD2
abundance: once
j_gene: TRBJ2-1
CDR3aa: CASSQPGLAGGNEQFF
CDR3nt: TGTGCCAGCAGCCAACCAGGACTAGCGGGGGGGAATGAGCAGTTCTTC

v_gene: TRBV4-1
d_gene: NA
abundance: few
j_gene: TRBJ1-3
CDR3aa: CASSQPGMAGNTIYF
CDR3nt: TGCGCCAGCAGCCAACCCGGGATGGCTGGAAACACCATATATTTT

v_gene: TRBV6-5
d_gene: TRBD2
abundance: NA
j_gene: TRBJ2-1
CDR3aa: CASRVSGGALNEQFF
CDR3nt: TGTGCCAGCAGAGTCAGCGGGGGGGCCTTAAATGAGCAGTTCTTC

v_gene: TRBV19
d_gene: NA
abundance: NA
j_gene: TRBJ1-6
CDR3aa: CASSQDSNFLYNSPLHF
CDR3nt: TGTGCCAGTAGCCAGGACAGTAACTTCCTCTATAATTCACCCCTCCACTTT

v_gene: TRBV5-4
d_gene: TRBD1
abundance: NA
j_gene: TRBJ1-2
CDR3aa: CASSSRDREEGGYTF
CDR3nt: TGTGCCAGCAGCTCACGGGACAGGGAGGAGGGTGGCTACACCTTC

v_gene: TRBV7-9
d_gene: NA
abundance: NA
j_gene: TRBJ2-2
CDR3aa: CASSGSAGSNTGELFF
CDR3nt: TGTGCCAGCAGCGGTAGCGCGGGGAGCAACACCGGGGAGCTGTTTTTT

v_gene: TRBV6-5
d_gene: NA
abundance: NA
j_gene: TRBJ2-1
CDR3aa: CASSLSFGDEQFF
CDR3nt: TGTGCCAGCAGTTTGTCTTTTGGAGATGAGCAGTTCTTC

v_gene: TRBV19
d_gene: NA
abundance: NA
j_gene: TRBJ1-5
CDR3aa: CAPHDGGGVYHQPQHF
CDR3nt: TGTGCCCCTCACGACGGGGGTGGCGTGTATCATCAGCCCCAGCATTTT

v_gene: TRBV6-1
d_gene: NA
abundance: NA
j_gene: TRBJ2-5
CDR3aa: CASSGTGVQLQETQYF
CDR3nt: TGTGCCAGCAGTGGAACAGGCGTCCAACTCCAAGAGACCCAGTACTTC

v_gene: TRBV7-9
d_gene: NA
abundance: NA
j_gene: TRBJ2-7
CDR3aa: CASSLAGAPPYEQYF
CDR3nt: TGTGCCAGCAGCTTAGCGGGGGCGCCTCCCTACGAGCAGTACTTC

v_gene: TRBV30
d_gene: NA
abundance: NA
j_gene: TRBJ2-7
CDR3aa: CACWADRRASDYEQYF
CDR3nt: TGTGCCTGCTGGGCCGATCGGCGGGCCTCCGACTACGAGCAGTACTTC

v_gene: TRBV7-2
d_gene: NA
abundance: NA
j_gene: TRBJ1-2
CDR3aa: CASSLLSGDTDGYTF
CDR3nt: TGTGCCAGCAGCTTGCTGTCAGGGGATACCGATGGCTACACCTTC

v_gene: TRBV3-1/TRBV3-2
d_gene: NA
abundance: NA
j_gene: TRBJ1-5
CDR3aa: CASSRGPYSNQPQHF
CDR3nt: TGTGCCAGCAGCCGGGGCCCTTATAGCAATCAGCCCCAGCATTTT

v_gene: TRBV4-1
d_gene: TRBD2
abundance: once
j_gene: TRBJ2-1
CDR3aa: CASSQDPTSYGGGNEQFF
CDR3nt: TGCGCCAGCAGCCAAGATCCGACTAGCTATGGGGGGGGCAATGAGCAGTTCTTC

v_gene: TRBV7-9
d_gene: TRBD1
abundance: NA
j_gene: TRBJ2-7
CDR3aa: CASSTDRVLGYEQYF
CDR3nt: TGTGCCAGCAGCACGGACAGGGTCTTGGGGTATGAGCAGTACTTC

v_gene: TRBV5-4
d_gene: NA
abundance: NA
j_gene: TRBJ1-2
CDR3aa: CASSWPGTNGGYTF
CDR3nt: TGTGCCAGCAGCTGGCCCGGGACAAATGGGGGCTACACCTTC

v_gene: TRBV4-1
d_gene: NA
abundance: few
j_gene: TRBJ2-1
CDR3aa: CASSRDRNNEQFF
CDR3nt: TGCGCCAGCAGCCGAGACAGGAACAATGAGCAGTTCTTC

v_gene: TRBV11-2
d_gene: NA
abundance: NA
j_gene: TRBJ2-7
CDR3aa: CASSLANTPGTGPYEQYF
CDR3nt: TGTGCCAGCAGCTTAGCTAATACTCCGGGTACAGGGCCCTACGAGCAGTACTTC

v_gene: TRBV5-1
d_gene: NA
abundance: NA
j_gene: TRBJ2-7
CDR3aa: CASSLETASYEQYF
CDR3nt: TGCGCCAGCAGCTTGGAAACAGCCTCCTACGAGCAGTACTTC

v_gene: TRBV3-1/TRBV3-2
d_gene: NA
abundance: NA
j_gene: TRBJ1-2
CDR3aa: CASSQGHRANYGYTF
CDR3nt: TGTGCCAGCAGCCAAGGACATCGAGCTAACTATGGCTACACCTTC

v_gene: TRBV19
d_gene: NA
abundance: NA
j_gene: TRBJ2-1
CDR3aa: CASSIEGGITQSEQFF
CDR3nt: TGTGCCAGTAGTATAGAGGGGGGTATAACTCAGAGTGAGCAGTTCTTC